This entry concerns a single TCR beta chain. This receptor's antigen is unknown. Base qualities are missing; no much larger clone stands one base away. This specimen's time point label, per the study, means: baseline before first vaccination. Samples from vaccinated people were obtained from the UK trials COV001 and COV002, which included a single-blind randomized controlled phase 2/3 trial of AZD1222 (ChAdOx1 nCoV-19) in healthy adults. For TCRbeta chain sequencing, PBMC samples were collected from trial participants at day 0 and at day 28 after the second dose. The sample comes from a study of T cell responses to AZD1222 COVID-19 vaccine (dated by TCRdb to the early 2020s). Looking at the study overall: AZD1222 recipients whose second dose came at about 4 weeks and those whose second dose came at about 12 weeks were combined into one group, since spike-specific TCR depth and breadth did not differ between the two schedules. A total of approximately 230 trial participants underwent TCR sequencing, of whom roughly 210 received two doses of AZD1222 and some 26 received two doses of the MenACWY control vaccine. Trial participants were enrolled by age into 18-55, 56-69 and 70-plus year subgroups, with roughly 160, 29 and 62 TCR-sequenced participants respectively. On the study overall, not on this receptor specifically: The whole spike protein was spanned by vaccine-associated CD4 TCRs, and dominant responses were seen in regions 160-218 and 743-854. Nearly half of unique spike-specific TCRs reportedly recognized epitopes outside regions mutated in the B.1.351 and B.1.1.7 variants. After two AZD1222 doses, spike-specific TCR breadth and depth were significantly higher than at day 0 and than in MenACWY recipients. Conclusions about previously exposed vaccinees are limited, since just five or six AZD1222 recipients were seropositive for SARS-CoV-2 at baseline. Because no samples from the day 14 peak response were available, repertoires could be characterized only after the peak T cell response. The 56-69-year group was small, and its depth increase did not reach significance, likely because of low power. Most participants were white British and females outnumbered males, and the authors suggested that clonal diversity may have been underestimated.

The CDR3 regions of human TCRbeta chains were subjected to immunosequencing. For the original study's pipeline: TCRs in the repertoires were matched against a reference library of SARS-CoV-2-specific TCRs that had been generated with the MIRA antigen-specificity platform. Breadth was defined as the fraction of unique TCRs that were SARS-CoV-2-associated. Depth was defined as the fraction of total T cells that were SARS-CoV-2-associated. Using the MIRA data, each spike-specific TCR was assigned both to the spike region to which the TCR was reactive and to a CD4 or CD8 class. Log10-transformed breadth and depth values were compared by one-way ANOVA with Sidak's multiple comparisons tests. The table was pulled from immuneACCESS by TCRdb, which kept in-frame rearrangements only. Such tables lose some clones; where checked, under half of the loss comes from unresolved V genes, and the rest has no known cause. V and J calls and clone size are as listed in that table; D and trimming were resolved from the DNA. In all, the sample holds about 140,000 clones, and around 89% of those were seen once. 4% to 5% of the sample is held by the ten biggest clonotypes.

The origin of this receptor is an adult in good health. The sample here was peripheral blood, taken on day 0 of AZD1222 vaccination.

This receptor carries the CDR3 CASSSVGGAYGYTF. In nucleotides, the sequence is TGTGCCAGCAGCTCTGTAGGGGGCGCATATGGCTACACCTTC. The sequence joins TRBV7-9 to TRBJ1-2; 7 bases in between match TRBD1. Ends trimmed: V by 4 bases, J by 5 bases; bases unmatched to a gene: 7. Per the germline V gene (reference sequence), SEHNR is the CDR1 and FQNEAQ is the CDR2. Including cysteine and phenylalanine, the CDR3 has 14 amino acids. The sequence is cut down to CDR3 DNA, 42 bases in frame from base 1.